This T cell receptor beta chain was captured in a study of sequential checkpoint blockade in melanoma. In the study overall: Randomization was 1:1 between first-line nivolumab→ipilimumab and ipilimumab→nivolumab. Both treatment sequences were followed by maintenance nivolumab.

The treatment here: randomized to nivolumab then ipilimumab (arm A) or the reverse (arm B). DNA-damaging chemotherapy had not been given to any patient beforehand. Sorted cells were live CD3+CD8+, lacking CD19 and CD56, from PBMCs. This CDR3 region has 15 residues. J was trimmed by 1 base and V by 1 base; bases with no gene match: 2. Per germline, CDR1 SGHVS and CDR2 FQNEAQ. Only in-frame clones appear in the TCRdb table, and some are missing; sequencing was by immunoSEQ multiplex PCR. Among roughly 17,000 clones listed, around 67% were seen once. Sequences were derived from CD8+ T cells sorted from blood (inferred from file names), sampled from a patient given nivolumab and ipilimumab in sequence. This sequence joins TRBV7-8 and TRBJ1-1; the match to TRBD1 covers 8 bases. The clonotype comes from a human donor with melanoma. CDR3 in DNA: TGTGCCAGCAGCTTAGGGACAGGGACGAACACTGAAGCTTTCTTT. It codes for CASSLGTGTNTEAFF.